This T cell receptor (beta chain) derives from a study of shared clonotypes between healthy human individuals. Whole-study findings and limits: Non-shared clonotypes had lower generation probabilities than those shared by all four donors.

Profiled with immunoSEQ multiplex PCR; TCRdb holds only in-frame clones, not every one. The sample lists some 2,000,000 clones, around 96% occurring once. CD45RO-negative, CCR7-positively selected cells formed the naive CD8 fraction, excluding terminally differentiated effector memory CD45RA+ cells. V was pared by 1 base and J by 8 bases, with 3 bases of the junction left unmatched. The germline V gene encodes CDR1 SEHNR and CDR2 FQNEAQ (reference sequence). The CDR3 length is 13 residues. With regard to this clone: Its antigen remains unknown.

V and J are TRBV7-9 and TRBJ1-2; 8 bases map to TRBD1. Specimen: naive CD8+ T cells sorted from blood. The TCR comes from a man between 18 and 29 years old in good health. CDR3 loop: CASSLGGQDGYTF. The CDR3, as DNA: TGTGCCAGCAGCTTAGGGGGACAGGACGGCTACACCTTC.